These 2 T cell receptor beta chains originate from one sample sequenced in a study of T cell responses to AZD1222 COVID-19 vaccine. Sequencing used immunoSEQ multiplex PCR; TCRdb keeps in-frame clones, though not all of them. Altogether 100,000 to 150,000 clones are present, roughly 92% being singletons, with the ten largest covering approximately 1.7%. This specimen was peripheral blood, taken on day 0 of AZD1222 vaccination. Receptors originate from an adult in good health.

The chain links TRBV2 to TRBJ2-5, with 15 nucleotides matching TRBD2. CDR1 is SNHLY, CDR2 FYNNEI, per germline. After removal of 4 bases from V and 5 bases from J, the junction contained 2 bases not matched to a gene. CDR3 length: 15 amino acids. DNA for the CDR3: TGTGCCAGCAGTGGGGGACTAGCGGGAGGTGAGACCCAGTACTTC. Protein sequence: CASSGGLAGGETQYF.

The sample holds one count of this clone. V usage is TRBV15 and J usage is TRBJ2-5; 13 nucleotides match TRBD2. The CDR3 is made up of 15 amino acids. V shed 4 bases and J 4 bases; nucleotides not matched to a gene: 3. Germline V lookup: CDR1 LNHNV, CDR2 YYDKDF (reference sequence). CDR3 nucleotide sequence: TGTGCCACCAGCAACGGACTAGCGGGAGTAGAGACCCAGTACTTC. The encoded protein is CATSNGLAGVETQYF.